This T cell receptor beta chain comes out of a study of cytomegalovirus exposure and HLA in healthy donors. Study-wide results and limits: Later analysis associated a missense DCLRE1C variant with TCR beta V- and J-gene trimming.

The CDR3 totals 15 residues. Per the germline V gene, CDR1 is SGHDT and CDR2 is YYEEEE. Trimming removed 4 bases from V and 6 bases from J; junction bases left unmatched: 12. The PCR ran on 60 Vbeta and 13 Jbeta primers. TCRdb's copy holds only in-frame clones and misses some; the assay was immunoSEQ multiplex PCR. The repertoire consists of some 95,000 clones, with around four fifths occurring once and the leading ten covering about 7%. On this clone: The target antigen is unknown.

Despite likely unrecorded immune exposures, the donors were nominally healthy at the time of sampling. This receptor was obtained from a man aged 50 to 60 in good health and CMV-seropositive. The chain carries TRBV5-6 and TRBJ2-7; TRBD2 agrees at 8 bases. Sample: PBMCs. The CDR3, as DNA: TGTGCCAGCAGCCCCCGGGGGGGTTTCCTCGGCGAGCAGTACTTC. Amino acid sequence: CASSPRGGFLGEQYF. Combining the CDR3 with reference TRBV5-6 and TRBJ2-7 gives the whole variable domain DAGVTQSPTHLIKTRGQQVTLRCSPKSGHDTVSWYQQALGQGPQFIFQYYEEEERQRGNFPDRFSGHQFPNYSSELNVNALLLGDSALYLCASSPRGGFLGEQYFGPGTRLTVT.